Listed here are 17 T cell receptor beta chains from one sample, sequenced in a study of blood T cell repertoires in COVID-19. The method was immunoSEQ multiplex PCR; TCRdb's version includes in-frame clones alone and lacks a portion of them. This sample has about 240,000 clones, with 85% to 95% found just once. The sequenced sample consisted of peripheral blood. The receptors originated from a man in his thirties or forties with COVID-19, enrolled during active disease.

The J gene is TRBJ2-4, the V gene TRBV7-3; 9 bases fit TRBD1. This CDR3 contains 13 residues. Trimming at V came to 5 bases and at J to 5 bases, leaving 1 base not matched to a gene. Germline assignment: CDR1 SGHTA and CDR2 FQGTGA. The CDR3 sequence is CASSRQGENIQYF. As DNA, the CDR3 is TGTGCCAGCAGCCGACAGGGGGAAAACATTCAGTACTTC.

The chain is built from TRBV7-3 and TRBJ2-7; D ambiguous. V was cut by 5 bases and J by 1 base, with 9 bases left in between. The CDR3 covers 13 residues. Germline CDR1 and CDR2: SGHTA and FQGTGA. CDR3 DNA sequence: TGTGCCAGCAGCGCGGCACCTTCCTACGAGCAGTACTTC. As protein: CASSAAPSYEQYF.

The rearrangement joins TRBV9 to TRBJ2-3; perhaps TRBD2 as D (5 bases). The germline CDR1 and CDR2 sequences are SGDLS and YYNGEE. The V end was cut by 3 bases, the J end by 0 bases, with 11 bases between. This CDR3 comprises 15 residues. The CDR3 loop reads CASSGAGESTDTQYF. As DNA, the CDR3 is TGTGCCAGCAGCGGGGCCGGGGAGAGCACAGATACGCAGTATTTT.

The chain employs TRBV7-9 and TRBJ1-2; D remains unclear. With 5 bases removed from V and 7 bases from J, the gap between germline ends came to 11 bases. There are 12 residues in the CDR3. Germline CDR1 SEHNR, CDR2 FQNEAQ (reference sequence). CDR3 in amino acids: CASSPREAGYTF. CDR3 nucleotides: TGTGCCAGCAGCCCCCGGGAGGCTGGCTACACCTTC.

The chain recombines TRBV27 with TRBJ2-7; TRBD2 aligns across 15 bases. The CDR3 is made up of 19 amino acids. Germline CDR1 MNHEY, CDR2 SMNVEV (reference sequence). J gave up 1 base and V 5 bases, and 12 bases lay outside the gene matches. The CDR3 nucleotides are TGTGCCAGCAGTCGAGATTTCAAGGGGACTAGCGGGGGGTCCTACGAGCAGTACTTC. Translated, it gives CASSRDFKGTSGGSYEQYF.

The J gene is TRBJ1-5, the V gene TRBV5-6, with a tentative D call TRBD1 (5 bases). V shed 5 bases and J shed 2 bases, with 11 bases lying between them. This CDR3 contains 14 residues. In germline, CDR1 is SGHDT, CDR2 YYEEEE. The CDR3 nucleotides are TGTGCCAGCAGTGGGGGGGAGCGCAATCAGCCCCAGCATTTT. It encodes CASSGGERNQPQHF.

The chain has TRBV18 and TRBJ1-4; D possibly corresponds to TRBD1 (6 bases). Trimming pared 2 bases from V and 3 bases from J, leaving 10 bases between. There are 15 residues in the CDR3. Germline loops: CDR1 KGHSH, CDR2 LQKENI. In DNA, the CDR3 is TGTGCCAGCTCACCAAGGGGGACGGCTAATGAAAAACTGTTTTTT. Its translation: CASSPRGTANEKLFF.

The rearrangement links TRBV3-1 (or the pseudogene TRBV3-2) to TRBJ2-2; no reliable D call. This CDR3 has 15 residues. The germline V gene has CDR1 LGHDT and CDR2 YNNKEL (reference sequence). The V end was cut by 1 base, the J end by 4 bases, with 10 bases between. CDR3 region: CASSQGVALTGELFF. CDR3 nucleotide sequence: TGTGCCAGCAGCCAAGGGGTAGCCCTCACCGGGGAGCTGTTTTTT.

This chain uses TRBV7-9 with TRBJ2-7; a weak D match, TRBD1 (6 bases). CDR1 and CDR2 from the germline V gene are SEHNR and FQNEAQ (reference sequence). The CDR3 consists of 15 residues. V shed 7 bases and J shed 0 bases, with 16 bases lying between them. CDR3 sequence: CASNRDGTSSYEQYF. The CDR3 DNA reads as TGTGCCAGCAACCGAGACGGGACATCCTCCTACGAGCAGTACTTC.

This chain links TRBV12-5 with TRBJ1-1; D ambiguous. The CDR3 is made up of 14 amino acids. CDR1 LGHNT and CDR2 FRNRAP come from the germline V gene. The V end lost 6 bases, the J end lost 1 base, and 12 bases lay between the germline ends. The CDR3 here is CASGPLLGNTEAFF. For the CDR3, the DNA is TGTGCTAGTGGACCCCTCCTAGGGAACACTGAAGCTTTCTTT.

CDR3 in amino acids: CASSRRGQGGNTIYF. The CDR3 DNA sequence: TGTGCCAGCAGCCGCCGCGGACAGGGAGGAAACACCATATATTTT. The chain has TRBV3-1 (or the pseudogene TRBV3-2) and TRBJ1-3, with 8 nucleotides matching TRBD1. Germline CDR1 and CDR2: LGHDT and YNNKEL (reference sequence). The CDR3 is made up of 15 amino acids. The junction had 6 bases not matched to a gene; V was cut back by 4 bases and J by 4 bases.

The rearrangement links TRBV30 to TRBJ2-1; a weak D match, TRBD2 (6 bases). Germline V CDR1 and CDR2: GTSNPN, SVGIG (reference sequence). The V end lost 2 bases, the J end lost 8 bases, and 19 bases lay between the germline ends. The CDR3 sequence is 15 residues long. CDR3 DNA sequence: TGTGCCTGGAGTCGTGGAGCGGCATGGGGGGATGAGCAGTTCTTC. Amino acids: CAWSRGAAWGDEQFF.

The genes are TRBV3-1 (or the pseudogene TRBV3-2) and TRBJ2-2, with TRBD1 identical over 8 bases. Germline CDR1 and CDR2: LGHDT and YNNKEL (reference sequence). The length of the CDR3 is 14 residues. J was trimmed by 6 bases and V by 3 bases; bases with no gene match: 3. The DNA for the CDR3 is TGTGCCAGCAGCCACGGACAGGGTCCCGGGGAGCTGTTTTTT. Protein product: CASSHGQGPGELFF.

V and J are TRBV6-2 or TRBV6-3 and TRBJ2-5, with 10 bases that match TRBD1. The length of the CDR3 is 15 residues. V dropped 5 bases and J dropped 5; count of bases not matched to a gene: 8. CDR1 and CDR2 from the germline V gene are MNHEY and SVGEGT. The CDR3 DNA is TGTGCCAGCAGTCCGAGACAGGGGGCGGGGGAGACCCAGTACTTC. Amino acid sequence: CASSPRQGAGETQYF.

This chain joins TRBV7-9 and TRBJ2-3; D possibly corresponds to TRBD2 (5 bases). V shed 1 base and J shed 9 bases, with 8 bases lying between them. Germline V gives CDR1 SEHNR, CDR2 FQNEAQ (reference sequence). CDR3 length: 12 residues. CDR3 sequence (DNA): TGTGCCAGCAGCTTAGGGACTGCCACGCAGTATTTT. Its protein is CASSLGTATQYF.

The V and J genes are TRBV18 and TRBJ2-3; D ambiguous. The CDR3 spans 11 residues. V dropped 3 bases and J dropped 8 bases, with 6 bases sitting between them. In germline, CDR1 is KGHSH, CDR2 LQKENI. CDR3 bases: TGTGCCAGCTCACCCGGTGGTACGCAGTATTTT. It translates to CASSPGGTQYF.

This clone was counted once. This chain uses TRBV27 with TRBJ2-3; 7 nucleotides line up with TRBD1. Looked up from germline, CDR1 is MNHEY and CDR2 is SMNVEV (reference sequence). Trimming took 6 bases from V and 2 from J; bases not matched to a gene: 5. The CDR3 totals 14 residues. The chain's CDR3 is CASSTGTDTDTQYF. The DNA for the CDR3 is TGTGCCAGCAGCACCGGGACAGACACAGATACGCAGTATTTT.